Included here is one TCR beta chain sequence, with context. This sample was included in a study of blood T cell repertoires in COVID-19. In the study overall: Whether acute or convalescent, the COVID-19 samples came from the United States, Italy and Spain. Nucleic acid was either cDNA or gDNA, and it came from T cells, B-cell-depleted T cells, or PBMCs.

The V end was cut by 4 bases, the J end by 0 bases, with 16 bases between. The CDR3 has 17 residues. Authors' methods: Researchers report that nucleated cell counts were estimated from reference gene primer amplification. Clones were read by immunoSEQ multiplex PCR, and TCRdb kept only the in-frame ones, dropping some. V and J calls plus clone size are reproduced from that table; the DNA served to infer D and trimming. Among about 78,000 clones listed, 80% to 95% were seen once. The chain has TRBV23-1 and TRBJ2-1, with D perhaps TRBD2 (5 bases). TRBV23-1 is noted as an ORF with a role that remains uncertain. Sequenced: peripheral blood. The clonotype comes from a woman aged 45-65 years in a cohort sampled during active COVID-19. Written as DNA, the CDR3 is TGCGCCAGCAGTCCCCCTGAGCGGCTCAGCTCCTACAATGAGCAGTTCTTC. Its translation is CASSPPERLSSYNEQFF.